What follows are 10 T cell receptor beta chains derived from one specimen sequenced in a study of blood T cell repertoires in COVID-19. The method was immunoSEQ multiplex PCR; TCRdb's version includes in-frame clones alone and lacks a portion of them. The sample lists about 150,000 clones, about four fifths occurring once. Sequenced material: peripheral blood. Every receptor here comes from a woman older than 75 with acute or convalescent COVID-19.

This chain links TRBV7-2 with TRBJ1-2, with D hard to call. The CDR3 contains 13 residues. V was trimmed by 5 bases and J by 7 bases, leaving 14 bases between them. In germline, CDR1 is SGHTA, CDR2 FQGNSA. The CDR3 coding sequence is TGTGCCAGCAGCCTCAACGGGTTCGGTGGCTACACCTTC. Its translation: CASSLNGFGGYTF. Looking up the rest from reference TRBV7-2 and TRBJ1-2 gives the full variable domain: GAGVSQSPSNKVTEKGKDVELRCDPISGHTALYWYRQSLGQGLEFLIYFQGNSAPDKSGLPSDRFSAERTGGSVSTLTIQRTQQEDSAVYLCASSLNGFGGYTFGSGTRLTVV.

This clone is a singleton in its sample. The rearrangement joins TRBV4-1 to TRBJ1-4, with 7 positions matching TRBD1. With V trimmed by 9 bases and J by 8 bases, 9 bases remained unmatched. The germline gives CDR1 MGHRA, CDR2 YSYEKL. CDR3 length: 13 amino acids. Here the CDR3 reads CASARGPREKLFF. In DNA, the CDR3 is TGCGCCAGTGCGAGGGGGCCAAGGGAAAAACTGTTTTTT.

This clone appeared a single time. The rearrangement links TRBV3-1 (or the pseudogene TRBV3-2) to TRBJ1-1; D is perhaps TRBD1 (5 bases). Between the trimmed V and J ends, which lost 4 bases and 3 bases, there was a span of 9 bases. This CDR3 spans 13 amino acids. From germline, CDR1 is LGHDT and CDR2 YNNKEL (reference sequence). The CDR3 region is CASSPDRYTEAFF. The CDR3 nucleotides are TGTGCCAGCAGCCCTGACAGATACACTGAAGCTTTCTTT.

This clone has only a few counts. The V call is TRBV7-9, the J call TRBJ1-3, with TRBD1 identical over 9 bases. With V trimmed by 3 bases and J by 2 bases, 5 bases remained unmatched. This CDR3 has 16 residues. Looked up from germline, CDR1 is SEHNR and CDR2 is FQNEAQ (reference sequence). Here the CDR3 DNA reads TGTGCCAGCAGCTTCGACAGGGGGTTTCCTGGAAACACCATATATTTT. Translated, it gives CASSFDRGFPGNTIYF.

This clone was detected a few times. The CDR3 sequence is CAWWRRQNYGYTF. CDR3 nucleotide sequence: TGTGCCTGGTGGAGACGCCAGAATTATGGCTACACCTTC. The genes are TRBV30 and TRBJ1-2; D not certain. This CDR3 region has 13 residues. V was pared by 5 bases and J by 5 bases, with 15 bases between. Germline CDR1 and CDR2: GTSNPN and SVGIG (reference sequence).

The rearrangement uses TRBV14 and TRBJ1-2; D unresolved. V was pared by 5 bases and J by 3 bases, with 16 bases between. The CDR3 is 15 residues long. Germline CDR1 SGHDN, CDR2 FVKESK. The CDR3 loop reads CASSEVFGSHYGYTF. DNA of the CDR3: TGTGCCAGCAGCGAGGTTTTTGGAAGCCACTATGGCTACACCTTC.

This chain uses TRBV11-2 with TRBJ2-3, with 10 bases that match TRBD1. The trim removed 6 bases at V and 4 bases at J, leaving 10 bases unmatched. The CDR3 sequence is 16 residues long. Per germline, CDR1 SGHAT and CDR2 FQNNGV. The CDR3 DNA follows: TGTGCCAGCAGTCGCGGGACAGGGGTGATGTCAGATACGCAGTATTTT. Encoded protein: CASSRGTGVMSDTQYF.

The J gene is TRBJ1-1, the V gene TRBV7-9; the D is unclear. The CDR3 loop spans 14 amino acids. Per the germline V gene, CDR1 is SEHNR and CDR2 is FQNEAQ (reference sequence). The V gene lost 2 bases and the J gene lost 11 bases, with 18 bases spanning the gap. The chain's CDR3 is CASSLLPGTMSAFF. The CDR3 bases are TGTGCCAGCAGCTTATTGCCGGGAACCATGTCGGCTTTCTTT. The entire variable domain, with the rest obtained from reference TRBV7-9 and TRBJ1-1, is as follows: DTGVSQNPRHKITKRGQNVTFRCDPISEHNRLYWYRQTLGQGPEFLTYFQNEAQLEKSRLLSDRFSAERPKGSFSTLEIQRTEQGDSAMYLCASSLLPGTMSAFFGQGTRLTVV.

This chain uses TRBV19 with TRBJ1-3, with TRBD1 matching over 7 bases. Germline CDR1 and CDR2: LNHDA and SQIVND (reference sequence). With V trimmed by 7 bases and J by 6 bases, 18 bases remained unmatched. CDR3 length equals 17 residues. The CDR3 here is CASKPGQKTNWENTIYF. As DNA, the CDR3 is TGTGCCAGTAAACCGGGACAGAAGACGAACTGGGAAAACACCATATATTTT.

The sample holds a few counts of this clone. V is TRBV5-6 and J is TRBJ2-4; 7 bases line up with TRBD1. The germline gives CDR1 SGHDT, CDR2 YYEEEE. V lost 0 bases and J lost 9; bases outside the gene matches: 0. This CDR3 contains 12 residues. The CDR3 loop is CASSLGDSIQYF. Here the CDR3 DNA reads TGTGCCAGCAGCTTGGGGGACAGCATTCAGTACTTC.